These T cell receptor beta chains were read from a single sample in a study of blood T cell repertoires in COVID-19. Sequenced by immunoSEQ multiplex PCR; TCRdb stores in-frame clones only, minus some. This sample yields some 350,000 clones, of which approximately 90% are seen a single time; about 1% belongs to the top ten. What was sequenced was PBMCs or T cells enriched from blood (not recorded which). The receptors here all came from a man between 18 and 35 years old who had recovered from COVID-19. Each CDR3 is given with its conserved first and last residue. The order of the fields is V gene, J gene, clone size, D gene, CDR3 protein, CDR3 DNA. D genes are given only for firm matches. Rows give clone size only sometimes, using once, few, many, or a class for an expanded clone.

v_gene: TRBV7-8
j_gene: TRBJ1-6
abundance: few
d_gene: .
CDR3aa: CASSLGGGLYNSPLHF
CDR3nt: TGTGCCAGCAGCTTGGGCGGGGGCCTCTATAATTCACCCCTCCACTTT

v_gene: TRBV5-1
j_gene: TRBJ2-5
abundance: .
d_gene: TRBD2
CDR3aa: CASSPGLAKETQYF
CDR3nt: TGCGCCAGCAGCCCGGGACTAGCCAAAGAGACCCAGTACTTC

v_gene: TRBV2
j_gene: TRBJ1-5
abundance: .
d_gene: .
CDR3aa: CASSGVSNQPQHF
CDR3nt: TGTGCCAGCAGTGGAGTTAGCAATCAGCCCCAGCATTTT

v_gene: TRBV7-3
j_gene: TRBJ2-2
abundance: .
d_gene: .
CDR3aa: CASSLGQVYGELFF
CDR3nt: TGTGCCAGCAGCTTAGGGCAGGTCTACGGGGAGCTGTTTTTT

v_gene: TRBV10-1
j_gene: TRBJ2-1
abundance: .
d_gene: TRBD2
CDR3aa: CASSASGGPNEQFF
CDR3nt: TGCGCCAGCAGTGCTAGCGGGGGGCCGAATGAGCAGTTCTTC

v_gene: TRBV6-5
j_gene: TRBJ1-5
abundance: .
d_gene: .
CDR3aa: CASMTANNQPQHF
CDR3nt: TGTGCCAGCATGACAGCCAACAATCAGCCCCAGCATTTT

v_gene: TRBV11-2
j_gene: TRBJ2-3
abundance: .
d_gene: .
CDR3aa: CASSKGGMAGSDTQYF
CDR3nt: TGTGCCAGCAGCAAAGGCGGGATGGCCGGTTCAGATACGCAGTATTTT

v_gene: TRBV27
j_gene: TRBJ2-1
abundance: .
d_gene: TRBD2
CDR3aa: CASSLKLALLTGTYNEQFF
CDR3nt: TGTGCCAGCAGTTTAAAACTAGCGCTTTTAACCGGGACCTACAATGAGCAGTTCTTC

v_gene: TRBV4-2
j_gene: TRBJ1-4
abundance: .
d_gene: .
CDR3aa: CASSQERATNEKLFF
CDR3nt: TGTGCCAGCAGCCAAGAGCGAGCAACTAATGAAAAACTGTTTTTT

v_gene: TRBV7-4
j_gene: TRBJ2-1
abundance: .
d_gene: TRBD2
CDR3aa: CASSFYSWTSGTVYDNEQFF
CDR3nt: TGTGCCAGCAGCTTTTATAGTTGGACTAGCGGGACTGTCTATGACAATGAGCAGTTCTTC

v_gene: TRBV5-4
j_gene: TRBJ1-5
abundance: .
d_gene: .
CDR3aa: CASSLARGYSNQPQHF
CDR3nt: TGTGCCAGCAGCTTGGCTAGGGGCTATAGCAATCAGCCCCAGCATTTT

v_gene: TRBV28
j_gene: TRBJ1-6
abundance: .
d_gene: TRBD1
CDR3aa: CASLSRGLGNSPLHF
CDR3nt: TGTGCCAGCTTATCCAGGGGGCTGGGAAATTCACCCCTCCACTTT

v_gene: TRBV7-9
j_gene: TRBJ1-6
abundance: .
d_gene: TRBD1
CDR3aa: CASSPGTASSYNSPLHF
CDR3nt: TGTGCCAGCAGCCCCGGGACAGCTAGCTCCTATAATTCACCCCTCCACTTT

v_gene: TRBV18
j_gene: TRBJ1-2
abundance: .
d_gene: .
CDR3aa: CASSPGTSENYGYTF
CDR3nt: TGTGCCAGCTCCCCCGGGACATCGGAAAACTATGGCTACACCTTC

v_gene: TRBV7-2
j_gene: TRBJ1-5
abundance: .
d_gene: .
CDR3aa: CASSLARGVGNQPQHF
CDR3nt: TGTGCCAGCAGCTTAGCGCGTGGAGTTGGCAATCAGCCCCAGCATTTT

v_gene: TRBV10-3
j_gene: TRBJ2-1
abundance: .
d_gene: TRBD2
CDR3aa: CAISGGGSSYNEQFF
CDR3nt: TGTGCCATCAGCGGCGGGGGGAGCTCCTACAATGAGCAGTTCTTC

v_gene: TRBV7-9
j_gene: TRBJ1-1
abundance: .
d_gene: TRBD1
CDR3aa: CASSARQGYTSGNTEAFF
CDR3nt: TGTGCCAGCAGCGCTCGACAGGGCTATACATCGGGAAACACTGAAGCTTTCTTT

v_gene: TRBV5-1
j_gene: TRBJ2-1
abundance: .
d_gene: .
CDR3aa: CASSPQAREYTGTHDNEQFF
CDR3nt: TGCGCCAGCAGCCCCCAAGCCCGGGAATATACAGGGACGCATGACAATGAGCAGTTCTTC

v_gene: TRBV28
j_gene: TRBJ1-3
abundance: .
d_gene: TRBD1
CDR3aa: CASSLDRAGNTIYF
CDR3nt: TGTGCCAGCAGTTTAGACAGGGCCGGAAACACCATATATTTT

v_gene: TRBV3-1/TRBV3-2
j_gene: TRBJ1-1
abundance: .
d_gene: TRBD1
CDR3aa: CASSRTGEAFF
CDR3nt: TGTGCCAGCAGCCGGACAGGAGAAGCTTTCTTT

v_gene: TRBV7-2
j_gene: TRBJ1-2
abundance: .
d_gene: .
CDR3aa: CASSLVGIGNGYTF
CDR3nt: TGTGCCAGCAGCTTAGTCGGGATAGGGAATGGCTACACCTTC

v_gene: TRBV29-1
j_gene: TRBJ2-1
abundance: .
d_gene: TRBD1
CDR3aa: CSIGQGAYNEQFF
CDR3nt: TGCAGCATTGGACAGGGGGCCTACAATGAGCAGTTCTTC

v_gene: TRBV24-1
j_gene: TRBJ1-4
abundance: once
d_gene: .
CDR3aa: CATSDSTGTEKLFF
CDR3nt: TGTGCCACCAGTGATTCGACTGGGACAGAAAAACTGTTTTTT

v_gene: TRBV28
j_gene: TRBJ1-2
abundance: .
d_gene: .
CDR3aa: CASSLGGRYGYTF
CDR3nt: TGTGCCAGCAGTTTGGGGGGGCGCTATGGCTACACCTTC

v_gene: TRBV18
j_gene: TRBJ1-5
abundance: once
d_gene: .
CDR3aa: CASSPLGRVISNQPQHF
CDR3nt: TGTGCCAGCTCACCCTTGGGCAGGGTTATTAGCAATCAGCCCCAGCATTTT

v_gene: TRBV5-1
j_gene: TRBJ2-2
abundance: .
d_gene: TRBD1
CDR3aa: CASSFTGAFGGELFF
CDR3nt: TGCGCCAGCAGCTTCACAGGGGCATTCGGCGGGGAGCTGTTTTTT

v_gene: TRBV10-2
j_gene: TRBJ2-1
abundance: .
d_gene: TRBD2
CDR3aa: CASSELLAGNEQFF
CDR3nt: TGCGCCAGCAGTGAGTTACTAGCGGGAAATGAGCAGTTCTTC

v_gene: TRBV13
j_gene: TRBJ1-5
abundance: .
d_gene: .
CDR3aa: CASSLGALSNQPQHF
CDR3nt: TGTGCCAGCAGCTTAGGGGCCCTTAGCAATCAGCCCCAGCATTTT

v_gene: TRBV19
j_gene: TRBJ1-5
abundance: .
d_gene: .
CDR3aa: CATQETESSNQPQHF
CDR3nt: TGTGCCACCCAGGAGACAGAAAGTAGCAATCAGCCCCAGCATTTT

v_gene: TRBV27
j_gene: TRBJ2-7
abundance: once
d_gene: TRBD1
CDR3aa: CASTRYRGVSYEQYF
CDR3nt: TGTGCCAGCACTCGATACAGGGGGGTCTCCTACGAGCAGTACTTC

v_gene: TRBV27
j_gene: TRBJ2-3
abundance: once
d_gene: TRBD1
CDR3aa: CASSSWTGGTDTQYF
CDR3nt: TGTGCCAGCAGTTCGTGGACAGGGGGGACAGATACGCAGTATTTT

v_gene: TRBV27
j_gene: TRBJ1-6
abundance: .
d_gene: .
CDR3aa: CASSFKGGYHSPLHF
CDR3nt: TGTGCCAGCAGTTTCAAGGGAGGGTACCATTCACCCCTCCACTTT

v_gene: TRBV10-3
j_gene: TRBJ1-5
abundance: .
d_gene: .
CDR3aa: CAISESPSRSSNQPQHF
CDR3nt: TGTGCCATCAGTGAGTCCCCCAGCAGGTCGAGCAATCAGCCCCAGCATTTT